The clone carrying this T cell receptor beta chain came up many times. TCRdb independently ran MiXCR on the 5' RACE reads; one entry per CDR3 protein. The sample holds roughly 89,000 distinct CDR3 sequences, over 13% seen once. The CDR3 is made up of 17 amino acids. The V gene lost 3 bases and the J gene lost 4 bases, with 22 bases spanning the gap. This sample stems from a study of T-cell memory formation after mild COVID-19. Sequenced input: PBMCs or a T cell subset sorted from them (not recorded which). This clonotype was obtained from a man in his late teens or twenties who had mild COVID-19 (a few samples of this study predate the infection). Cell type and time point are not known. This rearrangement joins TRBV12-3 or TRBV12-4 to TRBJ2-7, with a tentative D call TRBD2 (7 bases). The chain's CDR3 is CASSFGGAAPNVYEQYF. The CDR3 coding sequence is TGTGCCAGCAGTTTTGGGGGGGCAGCGCCTAACGTGTACGAGCAGTACTTC.